The 30 T cell receptor beta chains below were found in one sample sequenced in a study of monozygotic twins with inflammatory bowel disease. TCRdb re-called the 5' RACE reads and gives one entry per CDR3 protein, without DNA. The table gives some 150,000 distinct CDR3 sequences; the top ten clones make up roughly 2.4% of it. Sequencing input: blood. The receptors stem from a human donor with ulcerative colitis or Crohn's disease, or a healthy co-twin of an affected twin (not recorded which).

The chain combines TRBV7-2 with TRBJ1-2; absent DNA, TCRdb's TRBD1 call cannot be checked. The CDR3 consists of 16 residues. CDR1 and CDR2 (germline): SGHTA, FQGNSA. The CDR3 region is CASSLGGHIPNYGYTF.

The V call is TRBV7-9, the J call TRBJ1-1; no DNA is available, so the TRBD1 call from TCRdb remains unchecked. Germline V lookup: CDR1 SEHNR, CDR2 FQNEAQ (reference sequence). This CDR3 region has 16 residues. CDR3 residues: CASRDYRGRRNTEAFF.

The rearrangement links TRBV20-1 to TRBJ2-5; TCRdb reports TRBD1, a call that lacks DNA to check it against. Germline CDR1 and CDR2: DFQATT and SNEGSKA (reference sequence). This CDR3 is built from 13 residues. This CDR3 reads CSARAGGTETQYF.

V gene TRBV5-6 combines with J gene TRBJ1-2. Looked up from germline, CDR1 is SGHDT and CDR2 is YYEEEE. The CDR3 is made up of 13 amino acids. The CDR3: CASSEDGGLGYTF. Supplemented by reference TRBV5-6 and TRBJ1-2, the full variable domain reads DAGVTQSPTHLIKTRGQQVTLRCSPKSGHDTVSWYQQALGQGPQFIFQYYEEEERQRGNFPDRFSGHQFPNYSSELNVNALLLGDSALYLCASSEDGGLGYTFGSGTRLTVV.

The V call is TRBV25-1, the J call TRBJ1-5; TCRdb proposes TRBD1, but this gene call is untestable without DNA. In germline, CDR1 is MGHDK, CDR2 SYGVNS. This CDR3 has 13 amino acids. CDR3 loop: CASSHGTGSPQHF. The full variable domain, its missing parts supplied by reference TRBV25-1 and TRBJ1-5, is EADIYQTPRYLVIGTGKKITLECSQTMGHDKMYWYQQDPGMELHLIHYSYGVNSTEKGDLSSESTVSRIRTEHFPLTLESARPSHTSQYLCASSHGTGSPQHFGDGTRLSIL.

This rearrangement joins TRBV7-9 to TRBJ1-1. The CDR3 length is 13 residues. Germline-derived CDR1 and CDR2 are SEHNR and FQNEAQ (reference sequence). The CDR3 region is CASSFDPMTEAFF.

This chain joins TRBV2 and TRBJ1-5; as DNA is missing, the TRBD1 call by TCRdb cannot be tested. Germline CDR1 reads SNHLY; CDR2 reads FYNNEI. The CDR3 is 14 residues long. The CDR3 spells CASSGAGGAQPQHF.

The V and J genes are TRBV5-1 and TRBJ1-1. The CDR3 contains 16 residues. Germline CDR1 SGHRS, CDR2 YFSETQ. The CDR3 reads CASSYLETTRNTEAFF.

This chain joins TRBV29-1 and TRBJ1-4; the D call from TCRdb, TRBD1, cannot be confirmed without DNA. This CDR3 is built from 14 residues. Germline V lookup: CDR1 SQVTM, CDR2 ANQGSEA. CDR3 loop: CSVVDRDNREKLFF.

V usage is TRBV9 and J usage is TRBJ2-7. The CDR3 spans 14 residues. The germline CDR1 and CDR2 sequences are SGDLS and YYNGEE. The CDR3 sequence is CASSVLAGSYEQYF.

The chain combines TRBV20-1 with TRBJ2-1; TCRdb indicates TRBD2, and absent DNA this call remains unverified. The germline gives CDR1 DFQATT, CDR2 SNEGSKA (reference sequence). The CDR3 has 14 residues. CDR3: CSAADSGGNNEQFF.

The chain couples TRBV7-9 to TRBJ2-7. Germline CDR1 reads SEHNR; CDR2 reads FQNEAQ (reference sequence). This CDR3 has 12 residues. CDR3 loop: CASSLATYEQYF.

The chain has TRBV7-2 and TRBJ2-7. Germline V gives CDR1 SGHTA, CDR2 FQGNSA. The CDR3 extends over 13 amino acids. The CDR3 loop reads CASSLEADAEQYF.

The chain couples TRBV20-1 to TRBJ2-7. Germline-derived CDR1 and CDR2 are DFQATT and SNEGSKA (reference sequence). The CDR3 length is 14 residues. CDR3 loop: CSARDQGRPYEQYF.

V is TRBV20-1 and J is TRBJ2-7. This CDR3 contains 11 residues. CDR1 is DFQATT and CDR2 is SNEGSKA in the germline V gene (reference sequence). CDR3 sequence reads: CSARGAYEQYF.

The V gene is TRBV12-3 or TRBV12-4, the J gene TRBJ2-7. CDR3 length: 14 amino acids. This CDR3 is CASSSKVKSYEQYF.

The chain links TRBV15 to TRBJ2-2; the TCRdb call, TRBD2, lacks DNA for checking. The CDR3 is 17 residues long. Germline lookup yields CDR1 LNHNV and CDR2 YYDKDF (reference sequence). The CDR3 loop reads CATSRTRAGGVAGELFF.

The chain has TRBV7-9 and TRBJ1-1. Germline CDR1 SEHNR, CDR2 FQNEAQ (reference sequence). CDR3 length: 14 amino acids. The CDR3 reads CASSLGAGSTEAFF.

The chain uses TRBV5-1 and TRBJ2-3; the D gene TCRdb calls, TRBD1, cannot be checked with no DNA. The CDR3 length is 15 residues. CDR1 is SGHRS and CDR2 is YFSETQ in the germline V gene. Here the CDR3 reads CASSFGTGVSDTQYF. Based on the CDR3 plus reference TRBV5-1 and TRBJ2-3, the full variable domain is KAGVTQTPRYLIKTRGQQVTLSCSPISGHRSVSWYQQTPGQGLQFLFEYFSETQRNKGNFPGRFSGRQFSNSRSEMNVSTLELGDSALYLCASSFGTGVSDTQYFGPGTRLTVL.

The CDR3 reads CSAREFTDSPLHF. The chain couples TRBV20-1 to TRBJ1-6. CDR3 length: 13 residues. Germline V gene data show CDR1 as DFQATT and CDR2 as SNEGSKA (reference sequence).

The V and J genes are TRBV19 and TRBJ1-4. CDR1 LNHDA and CDR2 SQIVND come from the germline V gene (reference sequence). This CDR3 contains 14 residues. CDR3 sequence: CASSIGRNNEKLFF. Based on the CDR3 plus reference TRBV19 and TRBJ1-4, the full variable domain is DGGITQSPKYLFRKEGQNVTLSCEQNLNHDAMYWYRQDPGQGLRLIYYSQIVNDFQKGDIAEGYSVSREKKESFPLTVTSAQKNPTAFYLCASSIGRNNEKLFFGSGTQLSVL.

The rearrangement joins TRBV7-6 to TRBJ2-1; TCRdb indicates TRBD1, and absent DNA this call remains unverified. The CDR3 contains 16 residues. The germline gives CDR1 SGHVS, CDR2 FNYEAQ. The CDR3 region is CASSLGGPGTNNEQFF.

This chain links TRBV7-9 with TRBJ2-7; TCRdb outputs TRBD1, but without DNA this stays unchecked. CDR3 length: 14 amino acids. Per germline, CDR1 SEHNR and CDR2 FQNEAQ (reference sequence). The CDR3 reads CASSLADSDYEQYF.

The chain combines TRBV19 with TRBJ2-7; with no DNA, the TCRdb D assignment of TRBD2 cannot be verified. The CDR3 runs to 15 residues. Germline V gives CDR1 LNHDA, CDR2 SQIVND (reference sequence). This CDR3 reads CASSIGGSTSYEQYF.

The chain has TRBV5-4 and TRBJ2-3; the D gene TCRdb calls, TRBD1, cannot be checked with no DNA. The germline gives CDR1 SGHNT, CDR2 YYREEE (reference sequence). The CDR3 consists of 17 residues. CDR3 residues: CASSLGPTTGGTDTQYF.

By frequency, this clonotype registers medium-sized. The gene calls are TRBV5-1 and TRBJ2-1. CDR1 is SGHRS, CDR2 YFSETQ, per germline. The CDR3 loop spans 16 amino acids. CDR3 sequence: CASSLIGVRLGNEQFF.

The chain joins TRBV29-1 to TRBJ1-2. CDR3 length equals 13 residues. Germline CDR1 SQVTM, CDR2 ANQGSEA. CDR3: CSVAGSGNYGYTF.

The chain is built from TRBV3-1 and TRBJ2-1. The CDR3 consists of 15 residues. The germline gives CDR1 LGHDT, CDR2 YNNKEL (reference sequence). The CDR3 loop reads CASSQELGRDNEQFF.

V usage is TRBV12-3 or TRBV12-4 and J usage is TRBJ1-1. This CDR3 has 14 amino acids. CDR3 region: CASSLIPMNTEAFF.

V is TRBV6-5 and J is TRBJ1-6; the TCRdb call, TRBD1, lacks DNA for checking. Germline assignment: CDR1 MNHEY and CDR2 SVGAGI. The CDR3 runs to 18 residues. CDR3 sequence reads: CASSYSSGTRVYNSPLHF.